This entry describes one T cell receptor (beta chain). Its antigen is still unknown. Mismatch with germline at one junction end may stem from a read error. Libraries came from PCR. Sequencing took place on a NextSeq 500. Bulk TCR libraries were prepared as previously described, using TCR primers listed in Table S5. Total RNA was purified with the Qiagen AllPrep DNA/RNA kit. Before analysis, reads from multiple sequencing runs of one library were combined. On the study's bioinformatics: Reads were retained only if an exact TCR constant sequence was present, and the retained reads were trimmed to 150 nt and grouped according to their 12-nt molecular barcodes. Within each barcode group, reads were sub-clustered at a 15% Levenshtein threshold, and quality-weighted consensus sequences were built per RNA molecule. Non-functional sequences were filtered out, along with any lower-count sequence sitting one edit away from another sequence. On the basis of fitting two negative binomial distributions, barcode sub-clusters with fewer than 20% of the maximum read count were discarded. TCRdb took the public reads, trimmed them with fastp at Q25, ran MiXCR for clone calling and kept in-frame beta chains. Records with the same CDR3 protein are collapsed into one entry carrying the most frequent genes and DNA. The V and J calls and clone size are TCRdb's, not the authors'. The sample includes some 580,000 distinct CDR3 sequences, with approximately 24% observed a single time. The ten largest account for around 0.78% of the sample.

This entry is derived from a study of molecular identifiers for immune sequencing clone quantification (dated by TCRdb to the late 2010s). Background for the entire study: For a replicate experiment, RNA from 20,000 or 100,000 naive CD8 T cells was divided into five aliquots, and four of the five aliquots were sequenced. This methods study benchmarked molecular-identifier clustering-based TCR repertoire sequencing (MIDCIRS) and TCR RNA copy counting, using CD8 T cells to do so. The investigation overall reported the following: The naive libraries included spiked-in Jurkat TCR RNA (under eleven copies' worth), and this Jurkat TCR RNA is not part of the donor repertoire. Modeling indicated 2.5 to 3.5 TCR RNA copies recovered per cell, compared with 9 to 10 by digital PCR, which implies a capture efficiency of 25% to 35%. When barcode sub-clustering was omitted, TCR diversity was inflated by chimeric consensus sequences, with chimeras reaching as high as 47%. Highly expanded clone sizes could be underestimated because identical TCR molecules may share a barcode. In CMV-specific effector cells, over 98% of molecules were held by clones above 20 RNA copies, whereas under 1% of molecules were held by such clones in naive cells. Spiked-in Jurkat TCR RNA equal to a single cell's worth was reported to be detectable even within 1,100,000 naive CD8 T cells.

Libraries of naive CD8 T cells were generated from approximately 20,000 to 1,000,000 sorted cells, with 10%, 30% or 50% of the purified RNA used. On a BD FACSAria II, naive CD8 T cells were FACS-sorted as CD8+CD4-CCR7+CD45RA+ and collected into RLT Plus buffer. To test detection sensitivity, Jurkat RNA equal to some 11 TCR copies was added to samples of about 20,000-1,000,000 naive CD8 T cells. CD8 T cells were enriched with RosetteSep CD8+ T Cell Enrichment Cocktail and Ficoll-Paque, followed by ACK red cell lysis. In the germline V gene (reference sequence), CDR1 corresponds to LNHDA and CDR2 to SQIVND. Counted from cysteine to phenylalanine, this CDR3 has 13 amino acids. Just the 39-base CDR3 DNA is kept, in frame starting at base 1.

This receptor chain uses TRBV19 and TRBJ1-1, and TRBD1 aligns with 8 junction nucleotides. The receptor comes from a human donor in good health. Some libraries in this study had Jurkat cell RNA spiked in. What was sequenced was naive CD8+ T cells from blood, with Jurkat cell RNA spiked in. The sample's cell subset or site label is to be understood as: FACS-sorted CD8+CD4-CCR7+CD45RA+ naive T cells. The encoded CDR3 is CVSRTGLNTEAFF. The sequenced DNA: TGTGTCAGTAGGACAGGGCTGAACACTGAAGCTTTCTTT.